The 29 T cell receptor beta chains below all came from one sample that was sequenced in a study of blood T cell repertoires in COVID-19. Clones were read by immunoSEQ multiplex PCR, and TCRdb kept only the in-frame ones, dropping some. Among fewer than 40,000 clones listed, around nine tenths were seen once. The sample taken for sequencing was peripheral blood. These receptors all come from a human donor in a cohort sampled during active COVID-19.

The rearrangement links TRBV9 to TRBJ2-2; TRBD1 aligns across 9 bases. J lost 6 bases, V lost 4 bases, and 7 bases had no gene match. The CDR3 length is 15 residues. Germline loops: CDR1 SGDLS, CDR2 YYNGEE. The CDR3 region has the DNA TGTGCCAGCAGCCCGGGACAGGGATTGGCCGGGGAGCTGTTTTTT. Translated: CASSPGQGLAGELFF.

The V call is TRBV5-1, the J call TRBJ1-2; D not resolved. The CDR3 totals 12 residues. Per the germline V gene, CDR1 is SGHRS and CDR2 is YFSETQ. With 4 bases removed from V and 4 bases from J, the gap between germline ends came to 8 bases. DNA of the CDR3: TGCGCCAGCAGCCCAGACACCTATGGCTACACCTTC. Encoded protein: CASSPDTYGYTF.

The rearrangement links TRBV18 to TRBJ2-5; TRBD1 matches 12 bases. Germline CDR1 is KGHSH and CDR2 is LQKENI. Unmatched junction bases numbered 4, after V lost 1 base and J lost 4 bases. This CDR3 region has 16 residues. The CDR3 DNA is TGTGCCAGCTCACCACTCGCGGGACAGGGGGCAGAGACCCAGTACTTC. It codes for CASSPLAGQGAETQYF.

The chain recombines TRBV5-6 with TRBJ2-1, with TRBD2 matching 8 bases. CDR1 SGHDT and CDR2 YYEEEE come from the germline V gene. This CDR3 has 15 amino acids. V shed 4 bases, J shed 8 bases, and the junction held 11 bases outside the gene matches. CDR3 residues: CASSVTSAGEDEQFF. For the CDR3, the DNA is TGTGCCAGCAGCGTGACTAGCGCCGGGGAGGATGAGCAGTTCTTC.

J is TRBJ2-3 and V is TRBV4-3; 7 bases fit TRBD1. With V trimmed by 1 base and J by 3 bases, 7 bases remained unmatched. CDR3 size: 16 residues. Germline V CDR1 and CDR2: LGHNA, YSLEER. This CDR3 is CASSQVPQGVTDTQYF. CDR3 nucleotide sequence: TGCGCCAGCAGCCAAGTGCCGCAGGGGGTTACAGATACGCAGTATTTT.

This sequence joins TRBV5-6 and TRBJ2-5; 7 bases are a match to TRBD2. Germline lookup yields CDR1 SGHDT and CDR2 YYEEEE. The V gene end was trimmed by 0 bases and the J gene end by 3 bases; junction bases not matched to a gene: 5. CDR3 length: 15 residues. The CDR3 DNA follows: TGTGCCAGCAGCTTGGCTGGGCTAGCGGAAGAGACCCAGTACTTC. It is translated as CASSLAGLAEETQYF.

The chain employs TRBV28 and TRBJ1-5, with D maybe TRBD1 (6 bases). With 3 bases removed from V and 1 base from J, the gap between germline ends came to 16 bases. Germline lookup yields CDR1 MDHEN and CDR2 SYDVKM. The CDR3 loop spans 17 amino acids. This chain's CDR3 is CASSFWDQGTSNQPQHF. The CDR3 DNA reads TGTGCCAGCAGTTTTTGGGACCAGGGGACGAGCAATCAGCCCCAGCATTTT.

The genes are TRBV7-8 and TRBJ2-7; 9 nucleotides align to TRBD2. This CDR3 has 15 residues. The junction had 5 bases not matched to a gene; V was cut back by 4 bases and J by 1 base. Germline loops: CDR1 SGHVS, CDR2 FQNEAQ. The CDR3 nucleotides read TGTGCCAGCAGCTCAGCGGGACTAGCATCCTACGAGCAGTACTTC. It yields the protein CASSSAGLASYEQYF.

The rearrangement joins TRBV6-1 to TRBJ2-7; 8 bases agree with TRBD1. Germline CDR1 and CDR2: MNHNS and SASEGT. The CDR3 covers 16 residues. V shed 4 bases, J shed 4 bases, and the junction held 12 bases outside the gene matches. CDR3 amino acids: CASSASVSGGRYEQYF. DNA for the CDR3: TGTGCCAGCAGTGCGAGTGTGTCAGGGGGCAGGTACGAGCAGTACTTC.

The V and J genes are TRBV30 and TRBJ2-7; TRBD2 is a possible D gene (6 bases). Germline V lookup: CDR1 GTSNPN, CDR2 SVGIG (reference sequence). V lost 4 bases and J 2 bases, leaving 12 bases between the germline ends. CDR3 size: 13 residues. CDR3 amino acids: CAWNIGRTYEQYF. CDR3 in DNA: TGTGCCTGGAACATCGGGAGAACCTACGAGCAGTACTTC. The variable domain in full, with the rest retrieved from reference TRBV30 and TRBJ2-7, is SQTIHQWPATLVQPVGSPLSLECTVEGTSNPNLYWYRQAAGRGLQLLFYSVGIGQISSEVPQNLSASRPQDRQFILSSKKLLLSDSGFYLCAWNIGRTYEQYFGPGTRLTVT.

CDR3 sequence reads: CASKTSSRSYNEQFF. The CDR3 DNA follows: TGTGCCAGCAAGACTAGCAGTCGCTCCTACAATGAGCAGTTCTTC. The gene calls are TRBV5-6 and TRBJ2-1; 7 bases align to TRBD2. V lost 6 bases and J lost 0; bases outside the gene matches: 6. Germline CDR1 is SGHDT and CDR2 is YYEEEE. The CDR3 is made up of 15 amino acids.

This chain uses TRBV18 with TRBJ1-3; D possibly corresponds to TRBD1 (5 bases). The germline CDR1 and CDR2 sequences are KGHSH and LQKENI. Trimming took 9 bases from V and 0 from J, leaving 18 bases between them. This CDR3 comprises 16 residues. CDR3: CASSLDSTFSGNTIYF. In nucleotides, the CDR3 is TGTGCCAGTTCCCTTGACAGCACATTCTCTGGAAACACCATATATTTT. The entire variable domain, with the rest obtained from reference TRBV18 and TRBJ1-3, is as follows: NAGVMQNPRHLVRRRGQEARLRCSPMKGHSHVYWYRQLPEEGLKFMVYLQKENIIDESGMPKERFSAEFPKEGPSILRIQQVVRGDSAAYFCASSLDSTFSGNTIYFGEGSWLTVV.

This clone was observed a single time. The J gene is TRBJ2-3, the V gene TRBV5-1, with D possibly being TRBD1 (6 bases). From germline, CDR1 is SGHRS and CDR2 YFSETQ. The CDR3 length is 13 residues. V shed 9 bases and J shed 1 base, with 12 bases lying between them. CDR3 bases: TGCGCCACCCAGAGACAGGGCACAGATACGCAGTATTTT. Its translation is CATQRQGTDTQYF.

The chain uses TRBV18 and TRBJ1-2; 8 nucleotides agree with TRBD1. Germline lookup yields CDR1 KGHSH and CDR2 LQKENI. Trimming removed 4 bases from V and 7 bases from J; junction bases left unmatched: 5. The CDR3 has 13 residues. CDR3: CASSRQGLGGYTF. In nucleotides, the CDR3 is TGTGCCAGCTCACGACAGGGGTTAGGTGGCTACACCTTC.

The V call is TRBV4-1, the J call TRBJ2-2; D might be TRBD2 (6 bases). The CDR3 covers 15 residues. Trimming pared 4 bases from V and 5 bases from J, leaving 14 bases between. Germline values: CDR1 MGHRA, CDR2 YSYEKL. The CDR3 loop is CASSRASEGTGELFF. CDR3 nucleotides: TGCGCCAGCAGCCGGGCTAGCGAAGGGACCGGGGAGCTGTTTTTT.

The chain employs TRBV28 and TRBJ1-5; tentatively, D is TRBD1 (5 bases). In germline, CDR1 is MDHEN, CDR2 SYDVKM. The CDR3 runs 16 residues. V shed 3 bases and J shed 0 bases, with 12 bases lying between them. The CDR3 sequence is CASSLRGGISNQPQHF. The CDR3 region has the DNA TGTGCCAGCAGTTTGCGGGGGGGGATTAGCAATCAGCCCCAGCATTTT. Complete variable domain (other parts from reference TRBV28 and TRBJ1-5): DVKVTQSSRYLVKRTGEKVFLECVQDMDHENMFWYRQDPGLGLRLIYFSYDVKMKEKGDIPEGYSVSREKKERFSLILESASTNQTSMYLCASSLRGGISNQPQHFGDGTRLSIL.

The gene calls are TRBV6-2 or TRBV6-3 and TRBJ2-6, with 14 bases matching TRBD2. Per the germline V gene, CDR1 is MNHEY and CDR2 is SVGEGT. The junction had 6 bases not matched to a gene; V was cut back by 6 bases and J by 2 bases. This CDR3 comprises 18 residues. CDR3 sequence: CASSRTGLAGAGANVLTF. The CDR3, as DNA: TGTGCCAGCAGCCGAACGGGACTAGCGGGAGCTGGGGCCAACGTCCTGACTTTC.

V usage is TRBV5-6 and J usage is TRBJ2-7; TRBD1 agrees at 7 bases. Unmatched junction bases numbered 2, after V lost 2 bases and J lost 6 bases. Per germline, CDR1 SGHDT and CDR2 YYEEEE. This CDR3 comprises 12 residues. CDR3 sequence: CASSFTGAEQYF. CDR3 DNA: TGTGCCAGCAGCTTCACAGGGGCCGAGCAGTACTTC.

This rearrangement joins TRBV6-2 or TRBV6-3 to TRBJ1-5, with a possible D match to TRBD1 (5 bases). This CDR3 comprises 16 residues. Trimming took off 6 bases at V and 2 bases at J, with 17 bases between the two ends. Germline V gene sequence: CDR1 MNHEY, CDR2 SVGEGT. CDR3 sequence reads: CASSPFGHQGNQPQHF. CDR3 nucleotide sequence: TGTGCCAGCAGCCCCTTCGGACACCAGGGCAATCAGCCCCAGCATTTT.

The count of this clone is one. The chain joins TRBV7-9 to TRBJ2-7; D is uncertain. The CDR3 spans 15 residues. CDR1 is SEHNR, CDR2 FQNEAQ, per germline (reference sequence). Trimming shortened V by 5 bases and J by 0 bases, and 14 bases separated the two germline ends. The CDR3 DNA reads as TGTGCCAGCAGCCCGAGACTTACTGCCTCCTACGAGCAGTACTTC. It specifies CASSPRLTASYEQYF.

CDR3 protein: CASSRNTGATGELFF. The CDR3 DNA follows: TGTGCCAGCAGCCGGAATACAGGGGCCACCGGGGAGCTGTTTTTT. The rearrangement joins TRBV3-1 (or the pseudogene TRBV3-2) to TRBJ2-2; 7 bases map to TRBD1. Trimming removed 4 bases from V and 4 bases from J; junction bases left unmatched: 6. CDR1 is LGHDT, CDR2 YNNKEL, per germline (reference sequence). The CDR3 is 15 amino acids.

The chain links TRBV10-1 to TRBJ1-2; no clear D. V gave up 0 bases and J gave up 10 bases, with 15 bases separating them. The CDR3 covers 14 residues. The germline CDR1 and CDR2 sequences are WNHNN and SYGVQD (reference sequence). In nucleotides, the CDR3 is TGCGCCAGCAGTGAGTCAGGTGGCAGTGGAGACTACACCTTC. Its protein is CASSESGGSGDYTF.

The rearrangement uses TRBV29-1 and TRBJ2-2; 9 bases are shared with TRBD1. After removal of 4 bases from V and 5 bases from J, the junction contained 2 bases not matched to a gene. The CDR3 covers 13 residues. The germline gives CDR1 SQVTM, CDR2 ANQGSEA. The CDR3 reads CSVGTGETGELFF. The CDR3 region has the DNA TGCAGCGTTGGGACAGGGGAGACCGGGGAGCTGTTTTTT.

V usage is TRBV18 and J usage is TRBJ2-6, with D possibly TRBD1 on 5 matching bases. The CDR3 contains 16 residues. Trimming left V 0 bases short and J 4 bases short, with 10 bases between. Germline CDR1 KGHSH, CDR2 LQKENI. The CDR3 protein is CASSPPGLGGANVLTF. The CDR3 DNA is TGTGCCAGCTCACCACCGGGGCTTGGCGGGGCCAACGTCCTGACTTTC. Filled out from reference TRBV18 and TRBJ2-6, the complete variable domain reads NAGVMQNPRHLVRRRGQEARLRCSPMKGHSHVYWYRQLPEEGLKFMVYLQKENIIDESGMPKERFSAEFPKEGPSILRIQQVVRGDSAAYFCASSPPGLGGANVLTFGAGSRLTVL.

The rearrangement uses TRBV19 and TRBJ2-6, with TRBD1 matching 7 bases. The germline CDR1 and CDR2 sequences are LNHDA and SQIVND (reference sequence). This CDR3 comprises 14 residues. The junction had 7 bases not matched to a gene; V was cut back by 10 bases and J by 4 bases. CDR3 DNA sequence: TGTGCCACGAGGGGGCTGGCAGGGGCCAACGTCCTGACTTTC. This sequence encodes CATRGLAGANVLTF.

The rearrangement links TRBV28 to TRBJ2-7; TRBD1 is a possible D gene (6 bases). The germline V gene encodes CDR1 MDHEN and CDR2 SYDVKM. V was pared by 6 bases and J by 1 base, with 16 bases between. The length of the CDR3 is 15 residues. CDR3 protein: CASSQDSDLSYEQYF. The CDR3 DNA reads as TGTGCCAGCAGCCAGGACAGCGATTTATCCTACGAGCAGTACTTC.

The chain has TRBV24-1 and TRBJ2-5, with D possibly TRBD1 on 6 matching bases. Germline values: CDR1 KGHDR, CDR2 SFDVKD. The CDR3 length is 14 residues. Trimming pared 6 bases from V and 2 bases from J, leaving 12 bases between. CDR3 DNA: TGTGCCACCAGTACAGGGAGTTGGCAAGAGACCCAGTACTTC. This encodes CATSTGSWQETQYF.

This rearrangement joins TRBV6-1 to TRBJ1-2; possible D gene TRBD1, 6 bases. Trimming cost V 0 bases and J 7 bases, with 12 bases left between them. CDR3 length equals 14 residues. The germline V gene has CDR1 MNHNS and CDR2 SASEGT. The CDR3: CASSEAGQGSGYTF. CDR3 nucleotide sequence: TGTGCCAGCAGTGAAGCGGGGCAGGGGAGTGGCTACACCTTC.

This chain connects TRBV19 to TRBJ2-3; TRBD2 matches 11 bases. CDR1 LNHDA and CDR2 SQIVND come from the germline V gene (reference sequence). CDR3 length: 16 amino acids. Trimming took 4 bases from V and 6 from J; bases not matched to a gene: 9. The CDR3 sequence: CASSTIAGGLVDTQYF. The CDR3 DNA reads as TGTGCCAGTAGTACTATAGCGGGGGGGCTTGTCGATACGCAGTATTTT.